This T cell receptor (beta chain) was sequenced in a study of control samples from healthy donors and cancer patients. Clones were read by immunoSEQ multiplex PCR, and TCRdb kept only the in-frame ones, dropping some. The sample consists of about 180,000 clones, roughly 90% of them appearing once. Germline loops: CDR1 LNHNV, CDR2 YYDKDF (reference sequence). CDR3 length: 15 residues. Trimming at V came to 0 bases and at J to 8 bases, leaving 6 bases not matched to a gene. The receptor comes from a woman aged 45-65 years in good health. Sequenced sample: blood. The rearrangement joins TRBV15 to TRBJ1-4; 7 nucleotides agree with TRBD1. The CDR3 nucleotides read TGTGCCACCAGCAGAGAACGGGACAGAGACGAAAAACTGTTTTTT. This sequence encodes CATSRERDRDEKLFF.